This T cell receptor (beta chain) was sequenced in a study of T cells in Graves' hyperthyroidism and ophthalmopathy. Study-wide context: Peripheral blood specimens were obtained at initial diagnosis, prior to any treatment.

Patients counted as stable if ophthalmopathy did not develop within 18 months. Exclusion followed for patients with uncontrolled infection, other autoimmune disease, pregnancy or lactation. TCR beta CDR3 regions were amplified from RNA. RT-PCR in the first round (using the HTBI primer set) targeted the TCR CDR3. A single record per CDR3 protein comes from TCRdb applying MiXCR to the multiplex PCR reads. The sample holds around 600,000 distinct CDR3 sequences, 15% to 19% seen once. Worth noting for this clonotype: What it binds is unknown.

This CDR3 is built from 17 residues. V was pared by 9 bases and J by 7 bases, with 20 bases of the junction left unmatched. CDR1 MGHDK and CDR2 SYGVNS come from the germline V gene. Study-level results: Blood samples included most of the expanded thyroid clonotypes exceeding 0.001.

This chain links TRBV25-1 with TRBJ2-1; TRBD2 matches at 8 bases. What was sequenced was blood. The TCR sequence derives from a woman aged 30 to 39 with Graves' hyperthyroidism. The CDR3 sequence: CASPTQRTSREGNEQFF. The CDR3 nucleotides are TGTGCCAGTCCGACACAAAGGACTAGCAGGGAAGGGAATGAGCAGTTCTTC.